These 14 T cell receptor beta chains were all obtained from the same sample, sequenced in a study of prognosis after radiotherapy for stage I lung cancer. Using two-round multiplex PCR, the authors amplified TCR beta CDR3 from genomic DNA. Each TRBV and TRBJ gene had its own primer in the first PCR round. MiXCR was run by TCRdb on the multiplex PCR reads, yielding one entry per CDR3 protein. This sample has tens of thousands of distinct CDR3 sequences, with around 42% found just once. The sample was PBMCs, taken before or after stereotactic body radiation therapy (not recorded which). These receptors came from a donor over 45 with non-small cell lung cancer.

About this clonotype: This likely traces to a read error, being one base from a far larger clone. The chain combines TRBV6-4 with TRBJ1-3; 8 bases agree with TRBD1. From germline, CDR1 is MRHNA and CDR2 SNTAGT. The CDR3 covers 13 residues. CDR3: CSSRQTGVGTIYF. In DNA, the CDR3 is TGTTCCAGCAGGCAGACAGGGGTTGGCACCATATATTTT.

This clonotype was found many times. This chain connects TRBV18 to TRBJ1-3; perhaps TRBD1 as D (5 bases). This CDR3 spans 14 amino acids. V lost 5 bases and J 0 bases, leaving 8 bases between the germline ends. Germline V gene lookup returns CDR1 KGHSH and CDR2 LQKENI. The CDR3 DNA reads TGTGCCAGCTCAGCGACAGACTCTGGAAACACCATATATTTT. It codes for CASSATDSGNTIYF.

The rearrangement uses TRBV13 and TRBJ2-2; D may be TRBD1 (6 bases). V was clipped by 4 bases and J by 5 bases, with 14 bases between them. There are 15 residues in the CDR3. The germline V gene has CDR1 PRHDT and CDR2 FYEKMQ (reference sequence). The CDR3 DNA reads as TGTGCCAGCAGCTATCGAACCACAGGGACCGGGGAGCTGTTTTTT. Residues: CASSYRTTGTGELFF.

This clonotype has just one count. No conserved phenylalanine or tryptophan ends this CDR3, so it is likely a read error. This rearrangement joins TRBV6-2 or TRBV6-3 to TRBJ1-2; D remains ambiguous. V lost 7 bases and J lost 5, with 20 bases in between. CDR1 and CDR2 from the germline V gene are MNHEY and SVGEGT. CDR3 size: 15 residues. CDR3 sequence: CASIRHQENQYGYTI. In DNA, the CDR3 is TGTGCCAGCATTCGTCATCAGGAGAATCAGTATGGCTACACCATC.

This clonotype was detected ten times or more. V and J are TRBV4-3 and TRBJ2-7; the match to TRBD2 covers 8 bases. Germline values: CDR1 LGHNA, CDR2 YSLEER. With V trimmed by 4 bases and J by 7 bases, 12 bases remained unmatched. This CDR3 region has 15 residues. CDR3 coding DNA: TGCGCCAGCAGCCGCAGCCCGGGAGGGGCGGAGGAGCAGTACTTC. Its protein product is CASSRSPGGAEEQYF.

This clonotype was counted ten times or more. The chain couples TRBV14 to TRBJ2-7; 7 nucleotides line up with TRBD2. Germline V gives CDR1 SGHDN, CDR2 FVKESK. V dropped 0 bases and J dropped 4; count of bases not matched to a gene: 9. The length of the CDR3 is 16 residues. CDR3 nucleotide sequence: TGTGCCAGCAGCCAAGATGGGGGACTAAAAAGGTACGAGCAGTACTTC. It codes for CASSQDGGLKRYEQYF.

This clonotype was seen at least ten times. The rearrangement links TRBV20-1 to TRBJ1-4, with 8 bases identical to TRBD1. Germline V lookup: CDR1 DFQATT, CDR2 SNEGSKA (reference sequence). There are 16 residues in the CDR3. With 5 bases clipped from V and 8 bases from J, the junction kept 16 bases outside the gene matches. CDR3: CSAVGQGSVRVEKLFF. CDR3 DNA: TGCAGTGCTGTCGGACAGGGATCAGTCCGAGTCGAAAAACTGTTTTTT.

This clonotype was seen repeatedly, ten times or more. DNA of the CDR3: TGTGCCAGCAGTCTCATGGTTGGGTCCGCCGGGGAGCTGTTTTTT. This codes for CASSLMVGSAGELFF. V is TRBV14 and J is TRBJ2-2; no reliable D call. The CDR3 totals 15 residues. V was pared by 6 bases and J by 6 bases, with 17 bases between. The V gene's germline CDR1 is SGHDN and CDR2 FVKESK.

Many counts were recorded for this clonotype. This sequence joins TRBV5-8 and TRBJ2-6, with D tentatively TRBD1 (7 bases). The V end was cut by 3 bases, the J end by 10 bases, with 14 bases between. The CDR3 extends over 14 amino acids. Germline CDR1 SGHTS, CDR2 YDEGEE. The CDR3 protein is CASSWLRDSNVLTF. CDR3 DNA: TGTGCCAGCAGCTGGCTGCGGGACAGTAACGTCCTGACTTTC.

Comments on this clonotype: One junction end does not reproduce the germline sequence, and a read error may be involved. V is TRBV6-2 or TRBV6-3 and J is TRBJ2-3; D not resolved. Germline CDR1 MNHEY, CDR2 SVGEGT. This CDR3 region has 15 residues. CDR3 DNA sequence: TGTGCCAGCAGCTCGTGGCAGGATAGCACAGATACACAGTATTTT. Translating it yields CASSSWQDSTDTQYF.

The V call is TRBV7-3, the J call TRBJ1-2; D is undetermined. Trimming stripped 4 bases from V and 4 bases from J, with 10 bases between. Germline V gene lookup returns CDR1 SGHTA and CDR2 FQGTGA. The CDR3 spans 13 residues. This CDR3 is CASSSGSRYGYTF. In DNA form, the CDR3 reads TGTGCCAGCAGCTCTGGGTCTCGCTATGGCTACACCTTC.

This clonotype was found many times. A junction end diverges from the germline sequence, so it may reflect a read error. This chain connects TRBV12-3 or TRBV12-4 to TRBJ1-5; D possibly corresponds to TRBD1 (5 bases). The CDR3 is 16 amino acids. The CDR3 bases are TGTGCCAGCAGATTAGGGCGGCAGGGTTACGGTCAGCCCCAGCATTTT. Protein sequence: CASRLGRQGYGQPQHF.

Comments on this clonotype: A much larger clone lies one base from this, so it may be a read error. The chain couples TRBV7-3 to TRBJ2-3; D is uncertain. Looked up from germline, CDR1 is SGHTA and CDR2 is FQGTGA. CDR3 size: 13 residues. V lost 6 bases to trimming and J lost 0 bases, with 7 bases between them. Here the CDR3 DNA reads TGTGCCAGCAGACGAACTAGCACAGATACGCAGTATTTT. Amino acid sequence: CASRRTSTDTQYF.

This clonotype was found many times. The chain couples TRBV10-3 to TRBJ1-6; perhaps TRBD1 as D (5 bases). Germline V CDR1 and CDR2: ENHRY, SYGVKD. The CDR3 runs 17 residues. Trimming took 0 bases from V and 1 from J, leaving 10 bases between them. CDR3 sequence (DNA): TGTGCCATCAGTGAGTCCCAGGGATGGTCCTATAATTCACCCCTCCACTTT. This gives the protein CAISESQGWSYNSPLHF.